The clone carrying this TCR beta chain was observed a few times. Its antigen is undetermined. Germline values: CDR1 SGHTA, CDR2 FQGNSA. The CDR3 contains 17 residues. With 4 bases clipped from V and 0 bases from J, the junction kept 7 bases outside the gene matches. These data originate in a study of OX40 agonist ivuxolimab in advanced cancers. Study background: All patients had ivuxolimab intravenously every 2 weeks at 0.01 to 10 mg/kg.

Only in-frame clones appear in the TCRdb table, and some are missing; sequencing was by immunoSEQ multiplex PCR. Found here are fewer than 20,000 clones, 80% to 85% of them singletons; the top ten hold approximately 3.9%. Study results and caveats: Clonal expansion in partial responders at 0.1-3.0 mg/kg ranked among the lowest.

The chain joins TRBV7-2 to TRBJ2-1, with 9 positions matching TRBD2. The sequences come from CD4+ or CD8+ T cells sorted from blood, collected in a trial of the OX40 agonist ivuxolimab. This TCR was recovered from an adult with an advanced solid tumor such as melanoma, head and neck, liver or kidney cancer. CDR3 sequence: CASSSLAGAHSYNEQFF. CDR3 sequence (DNA): TGTGCCAGCAGCTCCTTAGCGGGAGCGCACTCCTACAATGAGCAGTTCTTC. Complete variable domain (other parts from reference TRBV7-2 and TRBJ2-1): GAGVSQSPSNKVTEKGKDVELRCDPISGHTALYWYRQSLGQGLEFLIYFQGNSAPDKSGLPSDRFSAERTGGSVSTLTIQRTQQEDSAVYLCASSSLAGAHSYNEQFFGPGTRLTVL.